These 24 T cell receptor beta chains were sequenced from one sample in a study of shared clonotypes between healthy human individuals. Sequencing was performed with immunoSEQ multiplex PCR; in TCRdb, only in-frame clones are kept and a portion is missing. The sample contains about 750,000 clones, over 90% of which appear only once. Naive CD8 cells comprised CD45RO-negative, CCR7-positively selected cells, excluding terminally differentiated effector memory CD45RA+ cells. Source material: naive CD8+ T cells sorted from blood. The receptors stem from a man younger than 45 in good health.

This chain joins TRBV5-5 and TRBJ1-1; D uncertain. The germline V gene encodes CDR1 SGHKS and CDR2 YYEKEE (reference sequence). V was pared by 4 bases and J by 1 base, with 5 bases between. This CDR3 spans 12 amino acids. The CDR3 nucleotides are TGTGCCAGCAGCCACCGGAACACTGAAGCTTTCTTT. Protein: CASSHRNTEAFF.

This chain links TRBV5-1 with TRBJ2-7, with 13 bases identical to TRBD2. The trim removed 3 bases at V and 4 bases at J, leaving 4 bases unmatched. Germline loops: CDR1 SGHRS, CDR2 YFSETQ. This CDR3 is 15 amino acids long. Written as DNA, the CDR3 is TGCGCCAGCAGCTACACTAGCGGGAGGGCATACGAGCAGTACTTC. Protein: CASSYTSGRAYEQYF.

J is TRBJ2-7 and V is TRBV6-1; TRBD2 might be the D (6 bases). The V gene's germline CDR1 is MNHNS and CDR2 SASEGT. The length of the CDR3 is 15 residues. The V end lost 2 bases, the J end lost 4 bases, and 15 bases lay between the germline ends. CDR3 residues: CASSELGGEPYEQYF. CDR3 bases: TGTGCCAGCAGTGAACTGGGGGGTGAGCCGTACGAGCAGTACTTC.

The chain has TRBV10-3 and TRBJ2-7; 7 bases align to TRBD1. The V gene end was trimmed by 5 bases and the J gene end by 3 bases; junction bases not matched to a gene: 7. CDR3 size: 14 residues. Germline V gene data show CDR1 as ENHRY and CDR2 as SYGVKD. CDR3 in DNA: TGTGCCATCAGTTACGACAGGGCTGGCTACGAGCAGTACTTC. Amino acid sequence: CAISYDRAGYEQYF.

The V and J genes are TRBV28 and TRBJ1-5, with a tentative D call TRBD1 (5 bases). CDR3 size: 16 residues. Germline assignment: CDR1 MDHEN and CDR2 SYDVKM. Trimming shortened V by 6 bases and J by 5 bases, and 20 bases separated the two germline ends. CDR3 region: CASSWAPGRVDQPQHF. The CDR3, as DNA: TGTGCCAGCAGCTGGGCCCCGGGCAGGGTAGATCAGCCCCAGCATTTT.

The chain couples TRBV7-9 to TRBJ2-1; maybe TRBD2 (5 bases). Trimming stripped 5 bases from V and 4 bases from J, with 15 bases between. The CDR3 is 15 amino acids. The germline gives CDR1 SEHNR, CDR2 FQNEAQ (reference sequence). CDR3 sequence (DNA): TGTGCCAGCAGCGTGGAGGCCAGTAGATACAATGAGCAGTTCTTC. It codes for CASSVEASRYNEQFF.

The V call is TRBV28, the J call TRBJ2-1, with 15 bases aligning to TRBD2. Germline trimming cut 3 bases from V and 10 bases from J; bases unmatched to any gene: 7. The CDR3 consists of 16 residues. The germline gives CDR1 MDHEN, CDR2 SYDVKM. The CDR3 coding sequence is TGTGCCAGCAGTTTCCACGGGACTAGCGGGGGGAGGGAGCAGTTCTTC. Translating gives CASSFHGTSGGREQFF. The full variable domain, its missing parts supplied by reference TRBV28 and TRBJ2-1, is DVKVTQSSRYLVKRTGEKVFLECVQDMDHENMFWYRQDPGLGLRLIYFSYDVKMKEKGDIPEGYSVSREKKERFSLILESASTNQTSMYLCASSFHGTSGGREQFFGPGTRLTVL.

The chain couples TRBV29-1 to TRBJ2-7; D is ambiguous. Trimming stripped 4 bases from V and 3 bases from J, with 16 bases between. Germline assignment: CDR1 SQVTM and CDR2 ANQGSEA. There are 14 residues in the CDR3. The CDR3 reads CSVVEGKLFYEQYF. In DNA, the CDR3 is TGCAGCGTTGTGGAAGGAAAACTGTTCTACGAGCAGTACTTC.

The chain couples TRBV7-9 to TRBJ2-2; TRBD2 aligns across 9 bases. Germline V gene data show CDR1 as SEHNR and CDR2 as FQNEAQ (reference sequence). This CDR3 is built from 16 residues. Germline trimming cut 5 bases from V and 4 bases from J; bases unmatched to any gene: 8. The CDR3 sequence is CASSLLAGDSTGELFF. CDR3 coding DNA: TGTGCCAGCAGCCTATTAGCGGGAGATAGCACCGGGGAGCTGTTTTTT.

This clone was seen more than once but under ten times. The J gene is TRBJ2-1, the V gene TRBV27, with D unresolved. The CDR3 extends over 13 amino acids. Germline loops: CDR1 MNHEY, CDR2 SMNVEV (reference sequence). V gave up 0 bases and J gave up 10 bases, with 10 bases separating them. The CDR3: CASSLSVTTEQFF. The CDR3 DNA reads TGTGCCAGCAGTTTATCGGTTACCACGGAGCAGTTCTTC.

This chain joins TRBV28 and TRBJ2-3; 9 positions agree with TRBD2. Trimming cost V 1 base and J 2 bases; bases outside gene matches: 19. Germline-derived CDR1 and CDR2 are MDHEN and SYDVKM. This CDR3 is 21 amino acids long. The CDR3 sequence is CASSLSRAAGGQPNLTDTQYF. The CDR3, as DNA: TGTGCCAGCAGTTTATCCCGTGCAGCGGGAGGACAACCGAACCTCACAGATACGCAGTATTTT.

The chain recombines TRBV7-9 with TRBJ2-7; TRBD2 matches at 7 bases. Per germline, CDR1 SEHNR and CDR2 FQNEAQ (reference sequence). J gave up 1 base and V 0 bases, and 3 bases lay outside the gene matches. This CDR3 comprises 15 residues. Here the CDR3 DNA reads TGTGCCAGCAGCTTAGCTCGAGCGGGATCCTACGAGCAGTACTTC. Amino acids: CASSLARAGSYEQYF.

V is TRBV11-3 and J is TRBJ2-1; 14 bases map to TRBD2. After removal of 4 bases from V and 7 bases from J, the junction contained 9 bases not matched to a gene. The CDR3 covers 17 residues. CDR1 is SGHNT, CDR2 YENEEA, per germline. CDR3 in amino acids: CASSSSLGTSGSNEQFF. As DNA, the CDR3 is TGTGCCAGCAGCTCCAGCCTCGGGACTAGCGGGAGTAATGAGCAGTTCTTC.

V usage is TRBV27 and J usage is TRBJ2-1; 7 bases are shared with TRBD2. Trimming cost V 4 bases and J 6 bases; bases outside gene matches: 9. The CDR3 loop spans 15 amino acids. CDR1 is MNHEY and CDR2 is SMNVEV in the germline V gene (reference sequence). CDR3 nucleotide sequence: TGTGCCAGCAGTTCCGGACTAGTGTCCCTCAATGAGCAGTTCTTC. Amino acids: CASSSGLVSLNEQFF.

The chain links TRBV5-4 to TRBJ2-7; 9 bases agree with TRBD2. V dropped 2 bases and J dropped 4; count of bases not matched to a gene: 10. From germline, CDR1 is SGHNT and CDR2 YYREEE (reference sequence). The CDR3 loop spans 16 amino acids. CDR3 in DNA: TGTGCCAGCAGCTTAGTAGAGGCGGGAGGGCGGTACGAGCAGTACTTC. This encodes CASSLVEAGGRYEQYF. The variable domain in full, with the rest retrieved from reference TRBV5-4 and TRBJ2-7, is ETGVTQSPTHLIKTRGQQVTLRCSSQSGHNTVSWYQQALGQGPQFIFQYYREEENGRGNFPPRFSGLQFPNYSSELNVNALELDDSALYLCASSLVEAGGRYEQYFGPGTRLTVT.

The chain has TRBV6-1 and TRBJ2-7, with 7 bases aligning to TRBD2. Germline V gene data show CDR1 as MNHNS and CDR2 as SASEGT. The length of the CDR3 is 13 residues. V shed 2 bases and J 7 bases; nucleotides not matched to a gene: 5. CDR3 residues: CASSEMGGGEQYF. The CDR3 DNA sequence: TGTGCCAGCAGTGAAATGGGGGGAGGGGAGCAGTACTTC.

About this clone itself: This sample includes further DNA sequences coding for the same CDR3. The chain has TRBV4-3 and TRBJ2-7; 12 nucleotides line up with TRBD2. The CDR3 length is 15 residues. Germline V lookup: CDR1 LGHNA, CDR2 YSLEER. The V gene end was trimmed by 1 base and the J gene end by 2 bases; junction bases not matched to a gene: 0. DNA of the CDR3: TGCGCCAGCAGCCAAGGACTAGCGGGGGCCTACGAGCAGTACTTC. This encodes CASSQGLAGAYEQYF.

V is TRBV9 and J is TRBJ2-1; 13 bases match TRBD2. This CDR3 is 17 amino acids long. CDR1 and CDR2 (germline): SGDLS, YYNGEE. V lost 2 bases, J lost 5 bases, and 7 bases stayed unmatched. CDR3 DNA sequence: TGTGCCAGCAGCGTTGGACTAGCGGGAGTAGTAGACAATGAGCAGTTCTTC. It translates to CASSVGLAGVVDNEQFF. Filled out from reference TRBV9 and TRBJ2-1, the complete variable domain reads DSGVTQTPKHLITATGQRVTLRCSPRSGDLSVYWYQQSLDQGLQFLIQYYNGEERAKGNILERFSAQQFPDLHSELNLSSLELGDSALYFCASSVGLAGVVDNEQFFGPGTRLTVL.

The chain combines TRBV11-2 with TRBJ2-3; the match to TRBD2 covers 8 bases. The junction had 12 bases not matched to a gene; V was cut back by 7 bases and J by 6 bases. The CDR3 loop spans 15 amino acids. Germline lookup yields CDR1 SGHAT and CDR2 FQNNGV. CDR3 DNA: TGTGCCAGCACCCTCCACGGGAGGGCCCTCGATACGCAGTATTTT. Translating gives CASTLHGRALDTQYF.

The J gene is TRBJ1-1, the V gene TRBV7-9; no definite D call. Trimming stripped 5 bases from V and 0 bases from J, with 16 bases between. This CDR3 has 16 amino acids. Per germline, CDR1 SEHNR and CDR2 FQNEAQ (reference sequence). The CDR3 spells CASSPPKVGVNTEAFF. The CDR3 nucleotides read TGTGCCAGCAGCCCCCCCAAAGTGGGTGTGAACACTGAAGCTTTCTTT.

The rearrangement links TRBV27 to TRBJ2-3, with D tentatively TRBD2 (5 bases). The CDR3 spans 16 residues. The ends were cut back, 5 bases at V and 2 bases at J, with 17 bases in the middle. The germline V gene has CDR1 MNHEY and CDR2 SMNVEV (reference sequence). For the CDR3, the DNA is TGTGCCAGCAGTCGAAACCCGGGATCAGCCACAGATACGCAGTATTTT. It yields the protein CASSRNPGSATDTQYF.

The chain's CDR3 is CASSPRGQGNEQFF. The CDR3 nucleotides are TGTGCCAGCAGCCCCCGCGGCCAAGGTAATGAGCAGTTCTTC. The rearrangement links TRBV7-3 to TRBJ2-1, with D uncertain. Trimming removed 5 bases at V and 7 bases at J, with 15 bases between. Germline V gene sequence: CDR1 SGHTA, CDR2 FQGTGA. The CDR3 runs 14 residues.

The rearrangement joins TRBV5-1 to TRBJ2-7; a weak D match, TRBD2 (6 bases). With 0 bases removed from V and 2 bases from J, the gap between germline ends came to 15 bases. CDR1 is SGHRS, CDR2 YFSETQ, per germline. The CDR3 length is 16 residues. The CDR3 loop reads CASSLEFGTATYEQYF. Here the CDR3 DNA reads TGCGCCAGCAGCTTGGAATTCGGGACTGCCACCTACGAGCAGTACTTC.

The CDR3 nucleotides read TGTGCCAGCAAACCCGATCGGACTAGCGGGAGGGCCAGCTATGAGCAGTTCTTC. This sequence encodes CASKPDRTSGRASYEQFF. The rearrangement links TRBV7-9 to TRBJ2-1, with 15 positions matching TRBD2. J lost 8 bases, V lost 7 bases, and 15 bases had no gene match. In germline, CDR1 is SEHNR, CDR2 FQNEAQ (reference sequence). The CDR3 runs to 18 residues.